The clone carrying this TCR beta chain has just one count. These data originate in a study of blood T cell repertoires in COVID-19. Germline V gives CDR1 SGHTA, CDR2 FQGNSA. The CDR3 covers 14 residues. V lost 5 bases, J lost 4 bases, and 11 bases lay in between. In the original processing: Estimation of nucleated cell counts relied on the amplification of reference gene primers. The method was immunoSEQ multiplex PCR; TCRdb's version includes in-frame clones alone and lacks a portion of them. V, J and clone size reflect that table, while D and trimming were determined from the DNA. The sample holds 100,000 to 150,000 clones; roughly 84% are singletons and the top ten take about 12%.

The chain carries TRBV7-2 and TRBJ2-2; D not certain. This receptor was obtained from a woman in her twenties or thirties who had recovered from COVID-19. The sequenced sample was peripheral blood. Here the CDR3 DNA reads TGTGCCAGCAGCCACTCCCTTGGCACCGGGGAGCTGTTTTTT. Translated, it gives CASSHSLGTGELFF.